The 14 T cell receptor beta chains below come from one sample, sequenced in a study of shared clonotypes between healthy human individuals. Some clones are missing from TCRdb's copy, which holds only in-frame ones; the method was immunoSEQ multiplex PCR. The sample yields more than 2 million clones, approximately 96% seen once. Sequencing was performed on naive CD4+ T cells sorted from blood. Subset in this sample: CD45RA+ positively selected. The origin of the receptors is a man aged 18 to 29 in good health.

This chain links TRBV16 with TRBJ1-6; 9 positions match TRBD1. The CDR3 covers 15 residues. Per germline, CDR1 KGHSY and CDR2 FQNENV. V lost 4 bases, J lost 9 bases, and 7 bases stayed unmatched. The CDR3 reads CASSPLMDRGSPLHF. CDR3 nucleotide sequence: TGTGCCAGCAGCCCCCTCATGGACAGGGGTTCACCCCTCCACTTT.

The V and J genes are TRBV28 and TRBJ2-7; TRBD2 agrees at 13 bases. This CDR3 is built from 20 residues. Trimming removed 1 base from V and 4 bases from J; junction bases left unmatched: 16. Germline CDR1 is MDHEN and CDR2 is SYDVKM. The CDR3 here is CASSLLFDRGTSGDSYEQYF. DNA for the CDR3: TGTGCCAGCAGTTTATTATTCGACAGAGGGACTAGCGGGGACTCTTACGAGCAGTACTTC.

The chain has TRBV27 and TRBJ1-2, with 8 bases fitting TRBD1. Germline CDR1 is MNHEY and CDR2 is SMNVEV (reference sequence). V dropped 5 bases and J dropped 6; count of bases not matched to a gene: 8. The CDR3 contains 14 residues. The CDR3 bases are TGTGCCAGCAGTCTACAGGGGGAACGTCATGGCTACACCTTC. Translation gives CASSLQGERHGYTF.

The chain has TRBV7-9 and TRBJ1-1, with 9 bases that match TRBD1. CDR3 size: 15 residues. V trimming: 6 bases; J trimming: 0 bases; junction bases outside the gene matches: 5. In germline, CDR1 is SEHNR, CDR2 FQNEAQ (reference sequence). CDR3 sequence (DNA): TGTGCCAGCAGTCCAGGGACAGGGATGAACACTGAAGCTTTCTTT. This translates into CASSPGTGMNTEAFF.

The chain links TRBV6-5 to TRBJ2-7; D ambiguous. Germline V lookup: CDR1 MNHEY, CDR2 SVGAGI. V dropped 5 bases and J dropped 0 bases, with 11 bases sitting between them. This CDR3 region has 14 residues. This CDR3 reads CASSRTPSSYEQYF. The CDR3 DNA reads as TGTGCCAGCAGTCGGACCCCAAGCTCCTACGAGCAGTACTTC.

This sequence joins TRBV5-1 and TRBJ1-6; D may be TRBD1 (6 bases). CDR1 SGHRS and CDR2 YFSETQ come from the germline V gene. V was cut by 0 bases and J by 10 bases, with 14 bases left in between. The CDR3 runs 15 residues. The CDR3 DNA sequence: TGCGCCAGCAGCTTGGTTCCGGGGGCATTGTCACCCCTCCACTTT. Translating gives CASSLVPGALSPLHF.

This chain uses TRBV7-2 with TRBJ2-7; D perhaps matches TRBD2 (7 bases). Germline assignment: CDR1 SGHTA and CDR2 FQGNSA. CDR3 length equals 13 residues. V lost 8 bases and J lost 3, with 14 bases in between. The CDR3 bases are TGTGCCAGCTTAAGGGGAGGGGGCTACGAGCAGTACTTC. It yields the protein CASLRGGGYEQYF.

This clone appeared a single time. The V and J genes are TRBV27 and TRBJ1-1; maybe TRBD1 (6 bases). This CDR3 comprises 15 residues. Between the trimmed V and J ends, which lost 1 base and 1 base, there was a span of 10 bases. Germline values: CDR1 MNHEY, CDR2 SMNVEV (reference sequence). Here the CDR3 reads CASSLLGASNTEAFF. In nucleotides, the CDR3 is TGTGCCAGCAGTTTATTGGGGGCCTCGAACACTGAAGCTTTCTTT.

This clone was counted once. This chain joins TRBV10-2 and TRBJ1-2; weak D call: TRBD1 (5 bases). V gave up 7 bases and J gave up 7 bases, with 16 bases separating them. Germline V gene sequence: CDR1 WSHSY, CDR2 SAAADI. This CDR3 comprises 13 residues. Written as DNA, the CDR3 is TGCGCCAGCACCTCGATGGGGGTTAGTGGCTACACCTTC. As protein: CASTSMGVSGYTF.

The V gene is TRBV27, the J gene TRBJ2-7; 9 bases are a match to TRBD1. CDR3 size: 15 residues. The V segment lost 3 bases and the J segment 4 bases; nucleotides outside the gene matches: 7. In germline, CDR1 is MNHEY, CDR2 SMNVEV (reference sequence). The CDR3 here is CASSFKDRGTYEQYF. The CDR3 DNA reads TGTGCCAGCAGTTTTAAGGACAGGGGAACGTACGAGCAGTACTTC.

The chain has TRBV5-6 and TRBJ1-4, with D possibly matching TRBD1 (5 bases). The CDR3 contains 16 residues. The germline V gene has CDR1 SGHDT and CDR2 YYEEEE. The V end was cut by 0 bases, the J end by 3 bases, with 12 bases between. The CDR3 here is CASSLVGDLANEKLFF. CDR3 sequence (DNA): TGTGCCAGCAGCTTGGTGGGGGACTTGGCTAATGAAAAACTGTTTTTT.

The chain carries TRBV6-8 and TRBJ2-2; 9 bases agree with TRBD1. V was pared by 6 bases and J by 0 bases, with 20 bases of the junction left unmatched. The CDR3 consists of 21 residues. CDR1 is MNHGY, CDR2 SAAAGT, per germline. CDR3 in DNA: TGTGCCAGCAGGAGGGAGGGACAGGGTTTGGGGAGGACTACGAACACCGGGGAGCTGTTTTTT. This gives the protein CASRREGQGLGRTTNTGELFF.

This sequence joins TRBV5-1 and TRBJ2-3, with 8 bases identical to TRBD2. With 3 bases clipped from V and 5 bases from J, the junction kept 5 bases outside the gene matches. This CDR3 has 14 amino acids. The germline CDR1 and CDR2 sequences are SGHRS and YFSETQ. CDR3: CASSSGTSLDTQYF. In DNA, the CDR3 is TGCGCCAGCAGCTCCGGGACTAGTTTAGATACGCAGTATTTT.

The chain recombines TRBV9 with TRBJ2-7; TRBD1 might be the D (5 bases). Trimming stripped 1 base from V and 6 bases from J, with 14 bases between. The CDR3 is made up of 14 amino acids. Germline CDR1 is SGDLS and CDR2 is YYNGEE. CDR3 nucleotide sequence: TGTGCCAGCAGCGTAACAGGTTATATTGGCGAGCAGTACTTC. Amino acid sequence: CASSVTGYIGEQYF.